The 4 T cell receptor beta chains below come from one sample, sequenced in a study of blood T cell repertoires in COVID-19. Using immunoSEQ multiplex PCR, the repertoire was profiled, and TCRdb retains in-frame clones only, with some absent. Seen here are approximately 250,000 clones, around 80% observed once, and the top ten hold under 4.5%. Sequenced: PBMCs or T cells enriched from blood (not recorded which). The receptors were gathered from a man under 40 with acute COVID-19.

The V and J genes are TRBV6-2 or TRBV6-3 and TRBJ1-1; D is unresolved. Trimming took off 3 bases at V and 7 bases at J, with 9 bases between the two ends. This CDR3 contains 12 residues. CDR1 MNHEY and CDR2 SVGEGT come from the germline V gene. CDR3: CASSYGDIEAFF. The CDR3, as DNA: TGTGCCAGCAGTTATGGAGATATTGAAGCTTTCTTT.

The chain is built from TRBV7-9 and TRBJ1-2, with 8 bases matching TRBD1. Germline trimming cut 4 bases from V and 8 bases from J; bases unmatched to any gene: 9. CDR3 length: 14 residues. Germline lookup yields CDR1 SEHNR and CDR2 FQNEAQ (reference sequence). CDR3 protein: CASSYGTGEYGYTF. DNA of the CDR3: TGTGCCAGCAGCTATGGGACAGGAGAATACGGCTACACCTTC.

V usage is TRBV28 and J usage is TRBJ1-4; 8 bases are a match to TRBD1. From germline, CDR1 is MDHEN and CDR2 SYDVKM. This CDR3 is built from 13 residues. CDR3 in amino acids: CAGRGPTNEKLFF. For the CDR3, the DNA is TGTGCAGGCAGGGGGCCAACTAATGAAAAACTGTTTTTT. Filled out from reference TRBV28 and TRBJ1-4, the complete variable domain reads DVKVTQSSRYLVKRTGEKVFLECVQDMDHENMFWYRQDPGLGLRLIYFSYDVKMKEKGDIPEGYSVSREKKERFSLILESASTNQTSMYLCAGRGPTNEKLFFGSGTQLSVL.

J is TRBJ2-3 and V is TRBV18; D is ambiguous. Germline V lookup: CDR1 KGHSH, CDR2 LQKENI. V lost 5 bases to trimming and J lost 0 bases, with 21 bases between them. This CDR3 is 18 amino acids long. The CDR3 DNA reads as TGTGCCAGCTCATCCCTAGTCTTAAGAAGCACAAGCACAGATACGCAGTATTTT. Its translation: CASSSLVLRSTSTDTQYF.